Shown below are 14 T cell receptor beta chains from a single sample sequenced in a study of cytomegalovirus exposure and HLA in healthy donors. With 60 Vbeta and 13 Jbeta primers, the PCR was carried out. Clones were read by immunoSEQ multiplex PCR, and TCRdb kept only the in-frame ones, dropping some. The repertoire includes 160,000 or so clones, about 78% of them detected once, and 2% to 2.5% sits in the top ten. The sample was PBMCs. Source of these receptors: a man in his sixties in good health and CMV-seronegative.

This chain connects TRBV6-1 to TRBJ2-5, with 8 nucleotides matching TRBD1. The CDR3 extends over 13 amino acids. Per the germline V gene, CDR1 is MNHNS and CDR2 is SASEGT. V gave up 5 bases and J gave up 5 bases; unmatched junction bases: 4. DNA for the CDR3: TGTGCCAGCAGTTCAGGGGGCAGGGAGACCCAGTACTTC. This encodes CASSSGGRETQYF.

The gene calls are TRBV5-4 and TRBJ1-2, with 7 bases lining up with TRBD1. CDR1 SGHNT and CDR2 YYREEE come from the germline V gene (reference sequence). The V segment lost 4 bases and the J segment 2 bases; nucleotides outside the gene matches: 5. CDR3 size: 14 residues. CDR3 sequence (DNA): TGTGCCAGCAGCAACGACAGGGCAAACTATGGCTACACCTTC. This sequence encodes CASSNDRANYGYTF. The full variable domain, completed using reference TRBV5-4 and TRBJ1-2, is ETGVTQSPTHLIKTRGQQVTLRCSSQSGHNTVSWYQQALGQGPQFIFQYYREEENGRGNFPPRFSGLQFPNYSSELNVNALELDDSALYLCASSNDRANYGYTFGSGTRLTVV.

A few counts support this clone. CDR3 nucleotide sequence: TGTGCCAGCAGTGAAACAGGGATCATGGAGACCCAGTACTTC. This translates into CASSETGIMETQYF. V usage is TRBV2 and J usage is TRBJ2-5; maybe TRBD1 (6 bases). Germline loops: CDR1 SNHLY, CDR2 FYNNEI. V lost 2 bases to trimming and J lost 5 bases, with 12 bases between them. The CDR3 covers 14 residues.

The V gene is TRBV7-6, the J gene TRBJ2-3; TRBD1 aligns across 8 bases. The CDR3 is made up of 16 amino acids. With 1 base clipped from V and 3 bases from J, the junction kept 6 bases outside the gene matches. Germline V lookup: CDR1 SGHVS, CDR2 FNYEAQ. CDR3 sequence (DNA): TGTGCCAGCAGCTTAGGGGCAGGGGGCGCGACAGATACGCAGTATTTT. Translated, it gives CASSLGAGGATDTQYF.

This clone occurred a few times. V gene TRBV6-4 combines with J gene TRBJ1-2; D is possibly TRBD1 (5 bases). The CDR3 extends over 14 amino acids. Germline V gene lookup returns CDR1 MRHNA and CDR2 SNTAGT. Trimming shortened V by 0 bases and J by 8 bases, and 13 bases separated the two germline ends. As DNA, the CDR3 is TGTGCCAGCAGTGACTCCTCCGCCAGGGCCGGCTACACCTTC. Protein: CASSDSSARAGYTF.

This chain's CDR3 is CASRPKGNRRTGELFF. DNA of the CDR3: TGTGCCAGCAGGCCCAAGGGGAATCGGCGCACCGGGGAGCTGTTTTTT. The chain joins TRBV21-1 to TRBJ2-2; no DNA check was done on the table's D call, TRBD1. TRBV21-1 is reported as a pseudogene. The CDR3 runs to 16 residues.

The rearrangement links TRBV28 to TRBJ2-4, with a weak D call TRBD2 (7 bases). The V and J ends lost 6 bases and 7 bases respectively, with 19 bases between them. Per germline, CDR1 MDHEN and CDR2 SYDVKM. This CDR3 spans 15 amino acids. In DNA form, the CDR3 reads TGTGCCAGCAGCCCTCGCTTCAGGGGAGGGAACATTCAGTACTTC. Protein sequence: CASSPRFRGGNIQYF. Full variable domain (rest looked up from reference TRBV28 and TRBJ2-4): DVKVTQSSRYLVKRTGEKVFLECVQDMDHENMFWYRQDPGLGLRLIYFSYDVKMKEKGDIPEGYSVSREKKERFSLILESASTNQTSMYLCASSPRFRGGNIQYFGAGTRLSVL.

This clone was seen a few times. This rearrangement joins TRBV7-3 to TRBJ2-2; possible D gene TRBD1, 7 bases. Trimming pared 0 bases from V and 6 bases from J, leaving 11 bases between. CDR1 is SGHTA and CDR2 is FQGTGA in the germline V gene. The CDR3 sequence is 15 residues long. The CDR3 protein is CASSLTPRGAGELFF. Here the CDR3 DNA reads TGTGCCAGCAGCTTAACACCCAGGGGGGCCGGGGAGCTGTTTTTT.

The CDR3 bases are TGTGCCAGCAGCCCCCGAGCGGCCTATGGCTACACCTTC. Translation: CASSPRAAYGYTF. This rearrangement joins TRBV9 to TRBJ1-2; the D is unclear. The V and J ends lost 4 bases and 4 bases respectively, with 11 bases between them. The CDR3 sequence is 13 residues long. Germline CDR1 reads SGDLS; CDR2 reads YYNGEE.

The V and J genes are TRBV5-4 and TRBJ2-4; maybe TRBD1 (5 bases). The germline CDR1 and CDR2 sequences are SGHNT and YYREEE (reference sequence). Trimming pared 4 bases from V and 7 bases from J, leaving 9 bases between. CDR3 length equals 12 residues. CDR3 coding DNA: TGTGCCAGCAGCGACAAGGGGAACATTCAGTACTTC. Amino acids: CASSDKGNIQYF. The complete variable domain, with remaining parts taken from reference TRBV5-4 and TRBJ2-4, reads ETGVTQSPTHLIKTRGQQVTLRCSSQSGHNTVSWYQQALGQGPQFIFQYYREEENGRGNFPPRFSGLQFPNYSSELNVNALELDDSALYLCASSDKGNIQYFGAGTRLSVL.

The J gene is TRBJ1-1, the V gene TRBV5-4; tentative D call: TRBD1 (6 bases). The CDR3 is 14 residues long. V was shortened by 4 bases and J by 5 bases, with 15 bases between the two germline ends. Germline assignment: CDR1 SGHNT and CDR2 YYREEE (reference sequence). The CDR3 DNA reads TGTGCCAGCAGCAGCACAGGGACAACGACTGAAGCTTTCTTT. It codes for CASSSTGTTTEAFF.

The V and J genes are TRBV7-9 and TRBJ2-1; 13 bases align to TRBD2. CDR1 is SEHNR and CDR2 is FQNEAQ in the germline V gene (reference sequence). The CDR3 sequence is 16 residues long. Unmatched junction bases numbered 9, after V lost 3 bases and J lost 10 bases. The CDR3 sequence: CASSFTSGRATREQFF. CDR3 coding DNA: TGTGCCAGCAGCTTTACTAGCGGGAGGGCCACCCGCGAGCAGTTCTTC.

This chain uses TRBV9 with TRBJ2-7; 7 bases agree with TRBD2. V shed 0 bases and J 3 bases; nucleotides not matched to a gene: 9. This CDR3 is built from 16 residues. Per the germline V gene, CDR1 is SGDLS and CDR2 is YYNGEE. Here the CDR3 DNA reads TGTGCCAGCAGCGTAGCGGGAGGTAGGGCAGACTACGAGCAGTACTTC. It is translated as CASSVAGGRADYEQYF. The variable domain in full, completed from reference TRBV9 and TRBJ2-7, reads DSGVTQTPKHLITATGQRVTLRCSPRSGDLSVYWYQQSLDQGLQFLIQYYNGEERAKGNILERFSAQQFPDLHSELNLSSLELGDSALYFCASSVAGGRADYEQYFGPGTRLTVT.

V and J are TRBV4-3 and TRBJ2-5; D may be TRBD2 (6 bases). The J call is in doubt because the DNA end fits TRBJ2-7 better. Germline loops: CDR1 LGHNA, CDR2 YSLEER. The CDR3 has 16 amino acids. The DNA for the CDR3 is TGCGCCAGCAGCCAAGATACCGGAGGGGTCCCGTACGAGCAGTACTTC. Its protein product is CASSQDTGGVPYEQYF.